One and the same sample provided the 3 T cell receptor beta chains below, sequenced in a study of cytomegalovirus exposure and HLA in healthy donors. PCR amplification relied on 60 Vbeta primers (plus 13 Jbeta primers). Generated by immunoSEQ multiplex PCR, the TCRdb table keeps only in-frame clones and is missing some. The sample yields 74,000 or so clones, of which the top ten take up 1.4% to 1.5%. Sequencing input: PBMCs. These receptors all come from a woman aged 60-75 years in good health and CMV-seronegative.

The chain employs TRBV7-3 and TRBJ1-3; TRBD1 might be the D (5 bases). This CDR3 has 15 amino acids. V gave up 3 bases and J gave up 0 bases, with 9 bases separating them. Germline V CDR1 and CDR2: SGHTA, FQGTGA. CDR3 nucleotide sequence: TGTGCCAGCAGCTTGCAGGGTAGCTCTGGAAACACCATATATTTT. This translates into CASSLQGSSGNTIYF. The complete variable domain, with remaining parts taken from reference TRBV7-3 and TRBJ1-3, reads GAGVSQTPSNKVTEKGKYVELRCDPISGHTALYWYRQSLGQGPEFLIYFQGTGAADDSGLPNDRFFAVRPEGSVSTLKIQRTERGDSAVYLCASSLQGSSGNTIYFGEGSWLTVV.

V usage is TRBV6-5 and J usage is TRBJ2-3, with TRBD1 matching 10 bases. Germline assignment: CDR1 MNHEY and CDR2 SVGAGI. This CDR3 is 15 amino acids long. The V gene end was trimmed by 6 bases and the J gene end by 4 bases; junction bases not matched to a gene: 7. The CDR3 region is CASSRSGQGADTQYF. In DNA form, the CDR3 reads TGTGCCAGCAGCCGCTCCGGACAGGGGGCAGATACGCAGTATTTT.

Here the CDR3 DNA reads TGCGCCAGCATGGCTTTGGCGGGAGGGCCTATTTCAGGGACCCAGTACTTC. It is translated as CASMALAGGPISGTQYF. The genes are TRBV5-1 and TRBJ2-5; 9 bases are shared with TRBD2. The CDR3 runs to 17 residues. Trimming removed 6 bases from V and 7 bases from J; junction bases left unmatched: 19. In germline, CDR1 is SGHRS, CDR2 YFSETQ.